The T cell receptor (beta chain) under discussion was sequenced for a study of T cell changes during pregnancy in multiple sclerosis. This table comes from immunoSEQ multiplex PCR, and its TCRdb copy is limited to in-frame clones, with some not included. The profile shows around 50,000 clones, 92% of them singletons. Germline loops: CDR1 LNHDA, CDR2 SQIVND (reference sequence). The CDR3 is 15 residues long. V was pared by 3 bases and J by 2 bases, with 6 bases of the junction left unmatched. The TCR originated in a female donor with multiple sclerosis, enrolled in a pregnancy study. The chain joins TRBV19 to TRBJ2-7; 8 positions match TRBD1. The material sequenced was CD4+ T cells from peripheral blood mononuclear cells, taken in the second trimester of pregnancy. In nucleotides, the CDR3 is TGTGCCAGTAGTATCGGGACAGGACCCACCTACGAGCAGTACTTC. Its translation is CASSIGTGPTYEQYF.